The clone carrying this T cell receptor beta chain was counted many times. Its antigen is not known. This entry comes from a study of regulatory T cells in long-lasting Graves disease. Findings and limits, study-wide: Persistent disease samples used TRBV28, TRBJ1-2 and TRBJ2-5 preferentially.

Sample time point: persistent/refractory GD, antithyroid drugs over 5 years with positive TRAb. The TCR library was prepared using RNA isolated from PBMCs. Combining iRepertoire HTBI primers with Arm-PCR of CDR3 regions, the authors built TCR beta libraries. MiXCR was run by TCRdb on the multiplex PCR reads, yielding one entry per CDR3 protein. The data show roughly 500,000 distinct CDR3 sequences, with approximately 23% seen just once and 10% to 15% held by the top ten. Germline-derived CDR1 and CDR2 are MDHEN and SYDVKM. V was pared by 5 bases and J by 2 bases, with 9 bases between. This CDR3 contains 13 residues.

This sequence originates from a female donor with Graves disease. The chain uses TRBV28 and TRBJ1-2; no clear D gene. The sequencing used peripheral blood mononuclear cells (PBMCs), collected when the disease was refractory, from a patient treated with antithyroid drugs. The CDR3 spells CASSPLVNYGYTF. The CDR3 coding sequence is TGTGCCAGCAGTCCCCTGGTAAACTATGGCTACACCTTC.